The T cell receptor beta chain under discussion was sequenced for a study of T-cell memory formation after mild COVID-19. Background on the study: Among the donors, TCR clusters were largely specific to each donor.

Each CDR3 protein is one row after TCRdb ran MiXCR on the 5' RACE reads. The sample lists about 350,000 distinct CDR3 sequences; roughly an eighth were seen once. CDR3 size: 11 residues. Germline V gene sequence: CDR1 ENHRY, CDR2 SYGVKD. The ends lost 5 bases at V and 8 bases at J; junction bases unmatched: 2. The sequence derives from a man aged 18 to 30 who had mild COVID-19 (a few samples of this study predate the infection). Cell type and time point are not known. The gene calls are TRBV10-3 and TRBJ1-1; 7 bases fit TRBD1. Sequencing was performed on PBMCs or a T cell subset sorted from them (not recorded which). The chain's CDR3 is CAISTGVEAFF. The CDR3 DNA is TGTGCCATCAGTACAGGGGTAGAAGCTTTCTTT.